The clone carrying this TCR beta chain has a count of ten or more. The entry originates in a study of T cells in Graves' hyperthyroidism and ophthalmopathy. Germline V gives CDR1 SGHRS, CDR2 YFSETQ. V dropped 3 bases and J dropped 3 bases, with 13 bases sitting between them. The CDR3 length is 14 residues. Each diagnosis drew on symptoms, thyroxine, TRAb, thyroid ultrasound and orbital computed tomography findings. Using approximately 10 ml of fresh peripheral blood, PBMCs were prepared. What was amplified from RNA transcripts were TCR beta CDR3 regions. Using the HTBI primer set, a first-round RT-PCR was run on the TCR CDR3. Each CDR3 protein is one row after TCRdb ran MiXCR on the multiplex PCR reads. The sample carries a few hundred thousand distinct CDR3 sequences, 12% to 15% recorded once.

The sample taken for sequencing was blood. The chain joins TRBV5-1 to TRBJ2-7; D perhaps matches TRBD2 (5 bases). The clonotype comes from a woman in her 40s with Graves' hyperthyroidism. The CDR3 sequence is CASSSTRAGYEQYF. The CDR3 DNA sequence: TGCGCCAGCAGCTCGACAAGGGCGGGCTACGAGCAGTACTTC.